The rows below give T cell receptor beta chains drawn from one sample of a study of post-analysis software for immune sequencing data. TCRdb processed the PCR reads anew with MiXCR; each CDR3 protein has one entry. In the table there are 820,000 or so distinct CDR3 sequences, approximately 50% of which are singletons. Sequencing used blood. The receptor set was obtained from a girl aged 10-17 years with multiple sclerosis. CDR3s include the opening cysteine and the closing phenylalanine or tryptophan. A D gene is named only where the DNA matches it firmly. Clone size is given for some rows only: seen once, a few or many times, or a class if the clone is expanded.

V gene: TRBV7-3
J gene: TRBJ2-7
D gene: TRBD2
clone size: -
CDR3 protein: CASTAWGGCSYEQYF
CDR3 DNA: TGTGCCAGCACAGCTTGGGGGGGATGCTCCTACGAGCAGTACTTC

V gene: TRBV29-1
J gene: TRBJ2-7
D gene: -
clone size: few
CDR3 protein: CSVVLWGHYEQYF
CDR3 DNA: TGCAGCGTTGTGCTTTGGGGCCATTACGAGCAGTACTTC

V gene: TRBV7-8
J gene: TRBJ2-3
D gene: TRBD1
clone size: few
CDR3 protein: CASEGKTGGRTDTQYF
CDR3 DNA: TGTGCCAGCGAAGGGAAGACAGGGGGCCGCACAGATACGCAGTATTTT

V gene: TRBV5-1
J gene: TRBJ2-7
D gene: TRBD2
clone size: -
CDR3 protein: CASSLAGLAGGLPYEQYF
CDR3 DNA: TGCGCCAGCAGCTTGGCCGGGCTAGCGGGGGGCCTACCCTACGAGCAGTACTTC

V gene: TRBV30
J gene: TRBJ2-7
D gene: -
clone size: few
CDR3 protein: CAWSGGTYEQYF
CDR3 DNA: TGTGCCTGGAGTGGGGGTACCTACGAGCAGTACTTC

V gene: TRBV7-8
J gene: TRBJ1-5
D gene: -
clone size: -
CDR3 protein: CASNPGGSVGQPQHF
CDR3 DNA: TGTGCCAGCAACCCCGGGGGCTCGGTGGGTCAGCCCCAGCATTTT

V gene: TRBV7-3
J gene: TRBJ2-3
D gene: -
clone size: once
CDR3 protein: CASSSQSGSTDTQYF
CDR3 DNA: TGTGCCAGCAGCTCTCAGAGCGGAAGCACAGATACGCAGTATTTT

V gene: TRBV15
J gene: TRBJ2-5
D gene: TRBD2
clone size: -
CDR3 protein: CATSPRLAVPGTQYF
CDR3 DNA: TGTGCCACCAGCCCCCGTCTAGCGGTCCCAGGGACCCAGTACTTC

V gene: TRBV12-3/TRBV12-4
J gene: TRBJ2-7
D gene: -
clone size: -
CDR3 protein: CASSPGDIEQYF
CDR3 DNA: TGTGCCAGCAGTCCAGGGGACATCGAGCAGTACTTC

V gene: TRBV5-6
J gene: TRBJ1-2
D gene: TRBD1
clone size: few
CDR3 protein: CASQLNGQGSRHYGYTF
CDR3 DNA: TGTGCCAGCCAGCTTAACGGACAGGGGAGTCGGCACTATGGCTACACCTTC

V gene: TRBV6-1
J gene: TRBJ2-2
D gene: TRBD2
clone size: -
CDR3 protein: CASSEEGELAGGELFF
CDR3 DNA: TGTGCCAGCAGTGAAGAAGGGGAGCTAGCGGGCGGGGAGCTGTTTTTT

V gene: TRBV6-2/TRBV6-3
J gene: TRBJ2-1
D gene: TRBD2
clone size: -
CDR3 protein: CASKRGYNEQFF
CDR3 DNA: TGTGCCAGCAAGCGGGGGTATAATGAGCAGTTCTTC

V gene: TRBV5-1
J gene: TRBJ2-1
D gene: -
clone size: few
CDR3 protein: CASSITENTVSYNEQFF
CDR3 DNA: TGCGCCAGCAGCATAACGGAGAACACGGTCTCCTACAATGAGCAGTTCTTC

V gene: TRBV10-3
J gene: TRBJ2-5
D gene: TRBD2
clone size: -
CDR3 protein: CAISVLQPGGTQYF
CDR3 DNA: TGTGCCATCAGTGTCCTTCAGCCGGGGGGGACCCAGTACTTC

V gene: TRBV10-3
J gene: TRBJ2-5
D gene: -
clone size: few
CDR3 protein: CAISERLEVQYF
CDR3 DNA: TGTGCCATCAGTGAACGACTAGAGGTCCAGTACTTC

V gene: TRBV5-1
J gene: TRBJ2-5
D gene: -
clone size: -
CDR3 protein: CASSVSAGWETQYF
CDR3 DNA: TGCGCCAGCAGCGTATCTGCGGGGTGGGAGACCCAGTACTTC

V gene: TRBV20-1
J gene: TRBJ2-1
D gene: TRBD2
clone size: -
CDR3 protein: CSASPGRGNEQFF
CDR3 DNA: TGCAGTGCAAGCCCAGGGAGGGGCAATGAGCAGTTCTTC

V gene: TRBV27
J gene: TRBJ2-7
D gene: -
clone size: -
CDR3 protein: CASSLLSRGAYEQYF
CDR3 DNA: TGTGCCAGCAGTTTATTGAGTAGAGGGGCCTACGAGCAGTACTTC

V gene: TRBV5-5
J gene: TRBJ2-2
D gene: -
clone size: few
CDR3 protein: CASSFFGGANTGELFF
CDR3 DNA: TGTGCCAGCAGCTTCTTTGGCGGGGCAAACACCGGGGAGCTGTTTTTT

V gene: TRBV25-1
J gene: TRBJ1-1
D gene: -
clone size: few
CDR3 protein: CASSFTIYDGRTEAFF
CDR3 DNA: TGTGCCAGCAGCTTTACAATTTATGACGGTAGGACTGAAGCTTTCTTT

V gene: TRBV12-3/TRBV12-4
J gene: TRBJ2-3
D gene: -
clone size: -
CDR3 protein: CASSLRGSSTDTQYF
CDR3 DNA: TGTGCCAGCAGCTTAAGGGGGAGTAGCACAGATACGCAGTATTTT

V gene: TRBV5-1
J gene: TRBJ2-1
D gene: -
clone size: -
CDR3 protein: CASSGGIFLNGGEQFF
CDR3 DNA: TGCGCCAGCAGCGGGGGCATCTTCCTAAACGGCGGTGAGCAGTTCTTC

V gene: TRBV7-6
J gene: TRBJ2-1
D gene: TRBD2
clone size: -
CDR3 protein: CASSREREGGNEQFF
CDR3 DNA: TGTGCCAGCAGCCGTGAGCGGGAGGGCGGTAATGAGCAGTTCTTC

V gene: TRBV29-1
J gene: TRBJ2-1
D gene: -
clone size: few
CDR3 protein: CSVDRARFGEQFF
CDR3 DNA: TGCAGCGTTGACAGGGCGCGATTCGGGGAGCAGTTCTTC

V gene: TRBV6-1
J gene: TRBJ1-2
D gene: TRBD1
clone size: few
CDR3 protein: CASKYRGIGYGYTF
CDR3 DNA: TGTGCCAGCAAGTACAGGGGAATCGGCTATGGCTACACCTTC

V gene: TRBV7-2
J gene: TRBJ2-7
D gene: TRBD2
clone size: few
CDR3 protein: CASSLETGGPYEQYF
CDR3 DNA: TGTGCCAGCAGCTTAGAAACGGGAGGGCCGTACGAGCAGTACTTC

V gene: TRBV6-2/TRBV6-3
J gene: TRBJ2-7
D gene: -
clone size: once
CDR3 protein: CASSFTRTPRGYEQYF
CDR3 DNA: TGTGCCAGCAGTTTCACGAGGACACCACGAGGGTACGAGCAGTACTTC

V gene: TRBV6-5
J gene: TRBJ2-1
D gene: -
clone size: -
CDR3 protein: CASSYSEGRQQFF
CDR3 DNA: TGTGCCAGCAGTTACTCGGAAGGGAGACAGCAGTTCTTC

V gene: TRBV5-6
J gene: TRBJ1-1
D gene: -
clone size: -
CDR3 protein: CASSLGTVSTEAFF
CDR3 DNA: TGTGCCAGCAGCTTGGGCACAGTGAGCACTGAAGCTTTCTTT

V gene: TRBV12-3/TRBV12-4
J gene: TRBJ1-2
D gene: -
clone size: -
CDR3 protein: CASSAPGGRGYGYTF
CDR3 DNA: TGTGCCAGCAGCGCGCCCGGGGGGCGGGGCTATGGCTACACCTTC

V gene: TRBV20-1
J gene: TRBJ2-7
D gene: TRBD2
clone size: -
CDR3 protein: CSARGASGGDEQYF
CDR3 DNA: TGCAGTGCTAGAGGGGCTAGCGGGGGAGACGAGCAGTACTTC

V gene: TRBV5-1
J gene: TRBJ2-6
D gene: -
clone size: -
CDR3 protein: CASSLDPIPSGANVLTF
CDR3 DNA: TGCGCCAGCAGCTTGGATCCGATTCCATCTGGGGCCAACGTCCTGACTTTC

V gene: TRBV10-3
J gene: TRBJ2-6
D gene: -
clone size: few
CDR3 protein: CATQGSGANVLTF
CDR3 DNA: TGTGCCACTCAGGGCTCTGGGGCCAACGTCCTGACTTTC

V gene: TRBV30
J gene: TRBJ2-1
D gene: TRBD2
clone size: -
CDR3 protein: CAWRPKGTSGRSGQFF
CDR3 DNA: TGTGCCTGGAGACCAAAGGGTACTAGCGGGAGGTCGGGGCAGTTCTTC

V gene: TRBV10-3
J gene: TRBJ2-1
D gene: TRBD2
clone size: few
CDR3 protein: CAISESGSAGGGNEQFF
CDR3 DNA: TGTGCCATCAGTGAGTCAGGTTCAGCGGGGGGGGGCAATGAGCAGTTCTTC

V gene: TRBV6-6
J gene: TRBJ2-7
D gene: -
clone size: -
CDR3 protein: CASREGGGEQYF
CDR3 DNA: TGTGCCAGCAGAGAAGGGGGGGGCGAGCAGTACTTC

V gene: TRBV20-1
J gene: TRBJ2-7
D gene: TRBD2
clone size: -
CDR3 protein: CSARPPGLDHEQYF
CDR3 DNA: TGCAGTGCTAGACCGCCGGGACTAGATCACGAGCAGTACTTC

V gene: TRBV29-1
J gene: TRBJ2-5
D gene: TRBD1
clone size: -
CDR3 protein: CSVEGVARQGGETQYF
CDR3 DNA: TGCAGCGTTGAAGGAGTGGCCCGACAGGGGGGAGAGACCCAGTACTTC

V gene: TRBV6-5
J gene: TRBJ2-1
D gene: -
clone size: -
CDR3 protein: CASSYSGIIYNEQFF
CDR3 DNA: TGTGCCAGCAGTTACTCGGGGATTATTTACAATGAGCAGTTCTTC

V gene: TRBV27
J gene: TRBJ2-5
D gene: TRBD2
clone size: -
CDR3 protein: CASRAPRGKETQYF
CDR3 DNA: TGTGCCAGCAGGGCCCCGCGGGGGAAGGAGACCCAGTACTTC

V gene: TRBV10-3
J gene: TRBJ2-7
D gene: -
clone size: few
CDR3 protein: CAISYTTPNYEQYF
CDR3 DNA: TGTGCCATCAGCTACACAACTCCAAACTACGAGCAGTACTTC